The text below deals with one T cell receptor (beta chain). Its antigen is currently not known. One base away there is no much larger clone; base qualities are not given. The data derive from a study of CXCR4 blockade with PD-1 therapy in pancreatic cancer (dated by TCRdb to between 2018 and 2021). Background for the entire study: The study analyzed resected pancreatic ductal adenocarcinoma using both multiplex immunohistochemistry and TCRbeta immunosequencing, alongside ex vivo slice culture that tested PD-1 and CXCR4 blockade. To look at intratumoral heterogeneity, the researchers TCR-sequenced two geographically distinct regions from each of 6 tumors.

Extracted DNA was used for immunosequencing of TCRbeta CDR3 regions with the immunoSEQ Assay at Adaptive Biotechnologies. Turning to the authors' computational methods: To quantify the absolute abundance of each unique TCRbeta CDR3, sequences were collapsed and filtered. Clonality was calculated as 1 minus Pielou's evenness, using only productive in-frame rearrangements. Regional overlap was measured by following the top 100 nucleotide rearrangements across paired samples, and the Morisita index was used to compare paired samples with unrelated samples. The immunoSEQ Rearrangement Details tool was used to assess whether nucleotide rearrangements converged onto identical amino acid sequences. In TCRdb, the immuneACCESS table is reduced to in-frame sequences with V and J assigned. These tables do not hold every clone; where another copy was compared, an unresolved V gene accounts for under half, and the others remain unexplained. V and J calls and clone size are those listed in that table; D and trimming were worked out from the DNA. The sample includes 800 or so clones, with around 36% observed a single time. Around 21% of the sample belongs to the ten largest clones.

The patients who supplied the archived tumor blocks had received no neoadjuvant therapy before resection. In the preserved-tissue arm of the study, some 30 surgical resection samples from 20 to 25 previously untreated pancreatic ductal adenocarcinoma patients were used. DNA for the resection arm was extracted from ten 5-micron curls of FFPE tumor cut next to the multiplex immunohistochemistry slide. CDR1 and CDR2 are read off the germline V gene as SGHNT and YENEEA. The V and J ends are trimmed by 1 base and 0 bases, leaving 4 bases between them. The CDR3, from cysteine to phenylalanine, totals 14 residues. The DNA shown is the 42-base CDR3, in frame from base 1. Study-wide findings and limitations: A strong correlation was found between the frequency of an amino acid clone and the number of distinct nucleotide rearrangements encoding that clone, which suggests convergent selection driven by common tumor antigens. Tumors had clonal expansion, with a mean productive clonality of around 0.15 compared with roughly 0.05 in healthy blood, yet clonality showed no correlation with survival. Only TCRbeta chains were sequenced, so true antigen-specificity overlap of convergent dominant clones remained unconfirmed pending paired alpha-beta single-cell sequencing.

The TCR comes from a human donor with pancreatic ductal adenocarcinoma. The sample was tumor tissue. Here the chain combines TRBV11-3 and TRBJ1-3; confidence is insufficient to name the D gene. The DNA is TGTGCCAGCAGCTTAGGGTTCTCTGGAAACACCATATATTTT. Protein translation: CASSLGFSGNTIYF.